These T cell receptor beta chains were read from a single sample in a study of shared clonotypes between healthy human individuals. Method: immunoSEQ multiplex PCR; TCRdb's copy keeps in-frame clones and lacks some. The data contain around 700,000 clones, 55% to 85% of them singletons. Input material: memory CD4+ T cells sorted from blood. These receptor sequences come from a woman aged 25 to 45 in good health. The CDR3 runs from the conserved cysteine through the conserved F or W. A D gene is named only where the DNA matches it firmly. Part of the rows lack a size; the others show once, few, many or a class for expanded clones.

j_call clone_size v_call d_call cdr3_nt cdr3_aa
TRBJ2-7 NA TRBV7-2 TRBD1 TGTGCCAGCAGCTTAAAGACAGGGGGAGCCTACGAGCAGTACTTC CASSLKTGGAYEQYF
TRBJ2-3 NA TRBV2 NA TGTGCCAGCAGTGAAAACTTTGCAGATACGCAGTATTTT CASSENFADTQYF
TRBJ2-3 NA TRBV10-3 NA TGTGCCCTACGCTCCGACTTGGGGGGTGGTACGCAGTATTTT CALRSDLGGGTQYF
TRBJ1-1 NA TRBV20-1 NA TGCAGTGCTCCCCGGGACATTGAAGCTTTCTTT CSAPRDIEAFF
TRBJ2-7 NA TRBV29-1 TRBD1 TGCAGCGTCAGCAGACAGGGAGATCCGCCCGAGCAGTACTTC CSVSRQGDPPEQYF
TRBJ2-5 NA TRBV19 NA TGTGCCAGTAGTAACAGGGAGACCCAGTACTTC CASSNRETQYF
TRBJ2-5 few TRBV29-1 TRBD2 TGCAGTACTAGCGGGAGTACAGAGACCCAGTACTTC CSTSGSTETQYF
TRBJ1-1 NA TRBV28 TRBD1 TGTGCCAGCAGTACTTCCCACAGGGGGCAAACTGAAGCTTTCTTT CASSTSHRGQTEAFF
TRBJ2-1 NA TRBV11-2 TRBD2 TGTGCCAGCAGCGCCGTAGCGGGAGGGCCTTATGAGCAGTTCTTC CASSAVAGGPYEQFF
TRBJ1-1 NA TRBV6-5 NA TGTGCCAGCAGTTACTCTGCGCGGCTGAACACTGAAGCTTTCTTT CASSYSARLNTEAFF
TRBJ2-2 few TRBV28 NA TGTGCCAGCAGTTTGATCGGGGAGCTGTTTTTT CASSLIGELFF
TRBJ2-3 NA TRBV5-1 TRBD2 TGCGCCAGCAGCTTTCAAGCGGGGGGTGCAACAGATACGCAGTATTTT CASSFQAGGATDTQYF
TRBJ1-3 NA TRBV5-1 NA TGCGCCAGCAGCCTAGGGAGCTCTGGAAACACCATATATTTT CASSLGSSGNTIYF
TRBJ2-1 NA TRBV27 TRBD2 TGTGCCAGCAGTCCCGCTAGCGGGAGGGTTTCCTACAATGAGCAGTTCTTC CASSPASGRVSYNEQFF
TRBJ1-3 NA TRBV5-4 TRBD1 TGTGCCAGCAGCTTGGGGACCGGGACAGGGGCGGGAAACACCATATATTTT CASSLGTGTGAGNTIYF
TRBJ2-3 few TRBV5-4 TRBD2 TGTGCCAGCAGCCTCAAGACTAGCGGGGACACAGATACGCAGTATTTT CASSLKTSGDTDTQYF
TRBJ1-3 NA TRBV18 NA TGTGCCAGCTCACCACCGAAGGGAGCCATATATTTT CASSPPKGAIYF
TRBJ2-2 NA TRBV19 TRBD2 TGTGCCAGTAGTAGTCCGGGAGGCACCGGGGAGCTGTTTTTT CASSSPGGTGELFF
TRBJ1-3 NA TRBV6-9 NA TGTGCCAGCAGTTATAGCCAGGTAGAAGGAAACACCATATATTTT CASSYSQVEGNTIYF